Reported below is one T cell receptor beta chain. Original analysis: Estimation of nucleated cell counts was performed using reference gene primer amplification. The repertoire was sequenced with immunoSEQ multiplex PCR; TCRdb's copy has only in-frame clones and lacks some. The V and J calls and clone size are taken from that table; D and trimming were inferred from the DNA. This table has roughly 110,000 clones, about three quarters appearing once. This sample is part of a study of blood T cell repertoires in COVID-19. Background on the study: Sites in the United States, Italy and Spain provided acute and convalescent COVID-19 samples. In each case, the material was cDNA or gDNA derived from T cells, B-cell-depleted T cells, or PBMCs.

CDR3 length equals 13 residues. V was clipped by 0 bases and J by 5 bases, with 9 bases between them. The germline V gene encodes CDR1 SGHRS and CDR2 YFSETQ. Sequencing input: peripheral blood. The V gene is TRBV5-1, the J gene TRBJ2-7, with D perhaps TRBD2 (6 bases). The receptor's source is a man aged 70-80 years with acute or convalescent COVID-19. The CDR3 sequence is CASSLGGGNEQYF. In DNA form, the CDR3 reads TGCGCCAGCAGCTTGGGTGGGGGGAACGAGCAGTACTTC. The whole variable domain, remainder taken from reference TRBV5-1 and TRBJ2-7, is KAGVTQTPRYLIKTRGQQVTLSCSPISGHRSVSWYQQTPGQGLQFLFEYFSETQRNKGNFPGRFSGRQFSNSRSEMNVSTLELGDSALYLCASSLGGGNEQYFGPGTRLTVT.